The rows below give T cell receptor beta chains drawn from one sample of a study of T-cell reconstitution after alpha-beta-depleted transplantation in children. TCRdb re-called the PCR reads through MiXCR, storing one row per CDR3 protein. Of around 400,000 distinct CDR3 sequences listed, roughly 10% are singletons. The material was PBMCs from the stem cell graft donor, obtained from the stem cell graft. The origin of the receptors is a human donor who donated a stem cell graft to a child with acute myeloid leukemia. CDR3s include the opening cysteine and the closing phenylalanine or tryptophan. The D gene is left open where the match is weak. The size entry is marked missing in some rows and otherwise reads once, few, many or a size class.

v_call	j_call	clone_size	cdr3_length	d_call	cdr3_nt	cdr3_aa
TRBV12-3/TRBV12-4	TRBJ1-2	many	13	TRBD1	TGTGCCAGCACTAAAGTGGGACAGCTCGGCTACACCTTC	CASTKVGQLGYTF
TRBV6-5	TRBJ2-7	few	14	-	TGTGCCAGCAGTTACCGTCGTTCGTCCTACGAGCAGTACTTC	CASSYRRSSYEQYF
TRBV20-1	TRBJ2-1	-	17	TRBD2	TGCAGTGCTAGAGATAGTAGACTAGCGAACTCCTACAATGAGCAGTTCTTC	CSARDSRLANSYNEQFF
TRBV7-2	TRBJ2-3	many	13	-	TGTGCCAGCAGCTTAGCTCAGGGACATACGCAGTATTTT	CASSLAQGHTQYF
TRBV25-1	TRBJ2-1	-	17	TRBD2	TGTGCCAGCAGTGATAGGGAGGGTAGCGGGAGGCTCAATGAGCAGTTCTTC	CASSDREGSGRLNEQFF
TRBV20-1	TRBJ2-3	few	18	-	TGCAGTGCTAGAGATCGTAAAGGAGGACGGGACCGGACAGATACGCAGTATTTT	CSARDRKGGRDRTDTQYF
TRBV29-1	TRBJ1-1	-	14	-	TGCAGCGTTGAAAAGCAGGGGCTGAACACTGAAGCTTTCTTT	CSVEKQGLNTEAFF
TRBV29-1	TRBJ2-6	-	15	-	TGCAGCGTTCAGGCCGGGACATCTGGGGCCAACGTCCTGACTTTC	CSVQAGTSGANVLTF
TRBV20-1	TRBJ2-3	-	13	-	TGCAGTGCCACGGTCGTGGGCGCAGATACGCAGTATTTT	CSATVVGADTQYF
TRBV5-1	TRBJ1-1	many	14	-	TGCGCCAGCAGGAGTGGCGGACCGTACACTGAAGCTTTCTTT	CASRSGGPYTEAFF
TRBV20-1	TRBJ2-1	few	14	-	TGCAGTGCTAGAGATAGGTTCTCCTACAATGAGCAGTTCTTC	CSARDRFSYNEQFF
TRBV5-4	TRBJ2-1	many	15	TRBD2	TGTGCCAGCAGCCGTCGACTAGCGGGAGGCAATGAGCAGTTCTTC	CASSRRLAGGNEQFF
TRBV20-1	TRBJ1-3	-	13	-	TGCAGTGCGCCCTTGAGTCCCGGAAACACCATATATTTT	CSAPLSPGNTIYF
TRBV29-1	TRBJ2-1	-	13	-	TGCAGCGTTGAGGTCCCATCCTACAATGAGCAGTTCTTC	CSVEVPSYNEQFF
TRBV6-5	TRBJ1-2	many	12	-	TGTGCCAGCAGAGGGACACACTATGGCTACACCTTC	CASRGTHYGYTF
TRBV7-6	TRBJ2-3	many	17	TRBD2	TGTGCCAGCAGCTTAGTTGCTAGCGGGTATTTTTCAGATACGCAGTATTTT	CASSLVASGYFSDTQYF
TRBV20-1	TRBJ2-5	-	13	TRBD1	TGCAGTGCTAGGGACAGGCTCCGGGAGACCCAGTACTTC	CSARDRLRETQYF
TRBV4-2	TRBJ2-2	-	16	-	TGTGCCAGCAGCGGCCGGGGCGGGACGAACACCGGGGAGCTGTTTTTT	CASSGRGGTNTGELFF
TRBV12-3/TRBV12-4	TRBJ1-3	few	15	-	TGTGCCAGCAGTTTTGGCATTCTCTCTGGAAACACCATATATTTT	CASSFGILSGNTIYF
TRBV6-2/TRBV6-3	TRBJ2-7	many	16	-	TGTGCCAGCAATATCGAGAGGACCAGGGGATTTTACGAGCAGTACTTC	CASNIERTRGFYEQYF
TRBV6-1	TRBJ2-2	few	13	TRBD1	TGTGCCAGCAGTCAGACAGGGTCCGGGGAGCTGTTTTTT	CASSQTGSGELFF
TRBV29-1	TRBJ2-5	-	12	TRBD2	TGCAGCACGCGAGGGAGGGGTGAGACCCAGTACTTC	CSTRGRGETQYF
TRBV12-3/TRBV12-4	TRBJ1-5	few	14	-	TGTGCCAGCAGTTTACAGGGGTTTGATCAGCCCCAGCATTTT	CASSLQGFDQPQHF
TRBV15	TRBJ2-3	-	14	-	TGTGCCACCAGCGGAATTTTGCGCACAGATATGCAGTATTTT	CATSGILRTDMQYF
TRBV27	TRBJ2-7	few	15	-	TGTGCCAGCAGTCTCCAGGGGGGGGGGCTGTACGAGCAGTACTTC	CASSLQGGGLYEQYF
TRBV18	TRBJ2-7	many	14	TRBD2	TGTGCCAGCTCACGACTAGCGGAAACCTACGAGCAGTACTTC	CASSRLAETYEQYF
TRBV12-3/TRBV12-4	TRBJ2-7	many	15	-	TGTGCCAGCAGTTTTTCGGGGATAAGCTCCTACGAGCAGTACTTC	CASSFSGISSYEQYF
TRBV20-1	TRBJ2-1	few	14	TRBD2	TGCGCGGAGGATTGCGGGAGGGCACGACATGAGCAGTTCTTC	CAEDCGRARHEQFF